The next 8 T cell receptor beta chains were all read from a single sample in a study of T cell clonality in common variable immunodeficiency. Study observations and caveats: In common variable immunodeficiency, TCR beta chains reportedly carried fewer deletions and N-nucleotide insertions.

Sequencing was performed with immunoSEQ multiplex PCR; in TCRdb, only in-frame clones are kept and a portion is missing. The counts give over 15,000 clones, none of them seen only once; roughly 15% is held by the top ten. Their antigen targets remain unknown. The sample consisted of peripheral blood mononuclear cells. Receptor source: a human donor with common variable immunodeficiency.

Concerning this clone itself: Read data end 3 residues before the CDR3 end; the end is taken from the germline J gene. The chain recombines TRBV18 with TRBJ2-7, with TRBD2 as a possible D gene (6 bases). CDR1 is KGHSH, CDR2 LQKENI, per germline. The CDR3 spans 15 residues. The V and J ends lost 3 bases and 5 bases respectively, with 17 bases between them. CDR3 in amino acids: CASSPPGLRANEQYF. CDR3 DNA, as far as it was read: TGTGCCAGCTCACCCCCGGGACTCAGGGCTAACGAG.

This clone was seen a handful of times. The DNA ends 3 residues before the CDR3 does, and the rest of the CDR3 is filled in from the germline J gene. V and J are TRBV7-2 and TRBJ2-1; D remains ambiguous. Germline V gene sequence: CDR1 SGHTA, CDR2 FQGNSA. V gave up 3 bases and J gave up 3 bases, with 6 bases separating them. This CDR3 is 13 amino acids long. CDR3 bases read: TGTGCCAGCAGCTTGCAGAACTACAATGAG. It is translated as CASSLQNYNE. The full CDR3 is CASSLQNYNEQFF.

This clone was observed at least ten times. The read comes to an end 3 residues before the CDR3 does, leaving the germline J gene to fill in the end. V is TRBV6-1 and J is TRBJ1-6; 9 positions agree with TRBD1. The CDR3 sequence is 18 residues long. From germline, CDR1 is MNHNS and CDR2 SASEGT. V lost 2 bases to trimming and J lost 6 bases; unmatched junction nucleotides: 11. The CDR3 loop reads CASSETIQGAMRNSPLHF. CDR3 DNA (partial): TGTGCCAGCAGTGAAACCATACAGGGGGCCATGCGTAATTCACCC.

The sample holds a few counts of this clone. The CDR3 is cut off 3 residues early in the read; its end comes from the germline J gene. The genes are TRBV6-2 or TRBV6-3 and TRBJ2-2; 7 bases match TRBD2. V shed 5 bases and J 1 base; nucleotides not matched to a gene: 4. Germline CDR1 is MNHEY and CDR2 is SVGEGT. This CDR3 has 15 residues. The covered CDR3 bases are TGTGCCAGCAGTACCGGACTAGGGAACACCGGGGAG. Translated, it gives CASSTGLGNTGE. The whole CDR3 protein is CASSTGLGNTGELFF.

To note about this clone: The read ends 3 residues shy of where the CDR3 ends; the end is completed using the germline J gene. The chain links TRBV6-2 or TRBV6-3 to TRBJ2-7, with 9 bases aligning to TRBD1. This CDR3 comprises 14 residues. Germline V lookup: CDR1 MNHEY, CDR2 SVGEGT. The junction had 7 bases not matched to a gene; V was cut back by 6 bases and J by 4 bases. The CDR3 loop is CASRLDRGGYEQYF. CDR3 DNA, as far as it was read: TGTGCCAGCAGGTTGGACAGGGGTGGATACGAG.

On this clone itself: The read stops 3 residues short of the end of the CDR3; the missing end is completed from the germline J gene. The genes are TRBV19 and TRBJ1-1; possibly TRBD1 for D (5 bases). Germline V gene lookup returns CDR1 LNHDA and CDR2 SQIVND (reference sequence). The CDR3 contains 17 residues. V lost 8 bases, J lost 5 bases, and 27 bases lay in between. The CDR3 protein is CASSIGGRALVGTEAFF. CDR3 DNA (partial): TGTGCCAGTTCAATAGGTGGCAGGGCCCTCGTGGGGACTGAA. Full variable domain (outside the CDR3, taken from reference TRBV19 and TRBJ1-1): DGGITQSPKYLFRKEGQNVTLSCEQNLNHDAMYWYRQDPGQGLRLIYYSQIVNDFQKGDIAEGYSVSREKKESFPLTVTSAQKNPTAFYLCASSIGGRALVGTEAFFGQGTRLTVV.

This clone has a handful of counts. The sequenced fragment ends 3 residues before the CDR3 boundary, so the rest is inferred from the germline J gene. The chain couples TRBV6-1 to TRBJ1-5; D uncertain. Trimming pared 6 bases from V and 0 bases from J, leaving 15 bases between. Germline assignment: CDR1 MNHNS and CDR2 SASEGT. The CDR3 consists of 16 residues. The CDR3 loop is CASREIGHSSNQPQHF. Incomplete CDR3 DNA: TGTGCCAGCAGAGAAATAGGCCACAGTAGCAATCAGCCC.

This clone was found many times. The read ends 3 residues before the CDR3 terminus; that terminus is restored from the germline J gene. This chain connects TRBV18 to TRBJ2-5; 9 bases line up with TRBD1. CDR3 length: 15 residues. From germline, CDR1 is KGHSH and CDR2 LQKENI. V trimming: 3 bases; J trimming: 4 bases; junction bases outside the gene matches: 6. The covered CDR3 bases are TGTGCCAGCTCACCTAATGGACAGGGGACAGAGACC. Translated, it gives CASSPNGQGTET. The full CDR3 reads CASSPNGQGTETQYF. Supplemented by reference TRBV18 and TRBJ2-5, the full variable domain reads NAGVMQNPRHLVRRRGQEARLRCSPMKGHSHVYWYRQLPEEGLKFMVYLQKENIIDESGMPKERFSAEFPKEGPSILRIQQVVRGDSAAYFCASSPNGQGTETQYFGPGTRLLVL.